This TCR beta chain was identified in a study of CD8+ T cells in alopecia areata. On the study more broadly: Treatment with tofacitinib (6 to 18 months) was followed by 6 months off drug.

RNA, once extracted, was reverse transcribed into cDNA for use as the sequencing template. Generated by immunoSEQ multiplex PCR, the TCRdb table keeps only in-frame clones and is missing some. Of 150,000 or so clones listed, around 50% are singletons. Lesional scalp punch biopsies and peripheral blood were collected from alopecia areata patients. The V gene's germline CDR1 is MNHEY and CDR2 SMNVEV (reference sequence). The CDR3 contains 14 residues. A note on this clone: What it binds is not known. A junction end diverges from the germline sequence, so it may reflect a read error.

Study findings and constraints: Scalp samples also yield sequences of resident alphabeta T cells from normal skin. Across lesional scalp, and particularly alopecia totalis/universalis, clonality surpassed that of normal scalp.

The rearrangement joins TRBV27 to TRBJ2-7, with no clear D. Sequencing was carried out using CD4+ T cells sorted from blood. The sequence derives from a human donor with alopecia areata. CDR3: CASSPTGVSSEQYF. In nucleotides, the CDR3 is TGTGCCAGCAGTCCGACCGGCGTATCCTCCGAGCAGTACTTC.